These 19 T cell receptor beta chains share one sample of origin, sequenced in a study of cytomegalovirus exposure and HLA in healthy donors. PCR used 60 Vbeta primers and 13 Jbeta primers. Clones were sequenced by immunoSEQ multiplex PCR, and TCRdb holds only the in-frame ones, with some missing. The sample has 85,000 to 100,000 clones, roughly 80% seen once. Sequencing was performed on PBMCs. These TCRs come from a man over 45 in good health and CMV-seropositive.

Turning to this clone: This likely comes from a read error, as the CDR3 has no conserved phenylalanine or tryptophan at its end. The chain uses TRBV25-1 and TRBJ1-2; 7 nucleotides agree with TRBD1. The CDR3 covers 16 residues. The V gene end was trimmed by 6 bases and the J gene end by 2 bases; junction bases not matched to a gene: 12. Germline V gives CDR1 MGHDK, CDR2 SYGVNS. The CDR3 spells CASRDRTASVNYGYTL. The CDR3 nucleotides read TGTGCCAGCAGGGACAGGACAGCCTCGGTCAACTATGGCTACACCCTC.

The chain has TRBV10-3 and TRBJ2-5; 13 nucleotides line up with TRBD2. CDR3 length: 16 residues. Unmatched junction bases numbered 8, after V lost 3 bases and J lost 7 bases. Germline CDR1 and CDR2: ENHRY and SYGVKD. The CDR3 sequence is CAISEGLAGDQATQYF. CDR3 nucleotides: TGTGCCATCAGTGAAGGACTAGCGGGGGACCAGGCGACCCAGTACTTC.

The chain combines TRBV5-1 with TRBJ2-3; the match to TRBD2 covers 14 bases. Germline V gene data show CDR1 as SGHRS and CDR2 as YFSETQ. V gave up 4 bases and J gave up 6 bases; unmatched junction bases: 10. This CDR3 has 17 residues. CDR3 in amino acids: CASSPKTSGGALDTQYF. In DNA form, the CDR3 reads TGCGCCAGCAGCCCTAAGACTAGCGGGGGGGCCCTCGATACGCAGTATTTT. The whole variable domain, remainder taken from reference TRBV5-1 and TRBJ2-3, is KAGVTQTPRYLIKTRGQQVTLSCSPISGHRSVSWYQQTPGQGLQFLFEYFSETQRNKGNFPGRFSGRQFSNSRSEMNVSTLELGDSALYLCASSPKTSGGALDTQYFGPGTRLTVL.

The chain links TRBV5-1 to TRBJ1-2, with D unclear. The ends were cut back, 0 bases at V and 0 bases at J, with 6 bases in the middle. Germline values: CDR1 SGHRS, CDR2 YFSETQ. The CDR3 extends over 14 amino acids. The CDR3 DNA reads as TGCGCCAGCAGCTTGGTTTCATCTAACTATGGCTACACCTTC. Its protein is CASSLVSSNYGYTF. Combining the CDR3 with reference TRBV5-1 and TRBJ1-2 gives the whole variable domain KAGVTQTPRYLIKTRGQQVTLSCSPISGHRSVSWYQQTPGQGLQFLFEYFSETQRNKGNFPGRFSGRQFSNSRSEMNVSTLELGDSALYLCASSLVSSNYGYTFGSGTRLTVV.

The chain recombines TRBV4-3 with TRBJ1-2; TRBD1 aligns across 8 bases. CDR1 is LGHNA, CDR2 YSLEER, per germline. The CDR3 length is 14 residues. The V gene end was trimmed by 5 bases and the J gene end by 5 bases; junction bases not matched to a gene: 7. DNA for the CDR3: TGCGCCAGCAGCGAGGACAGGGAAATGTATGGCTACACCTTC. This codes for CASSEDREMYGYTF.

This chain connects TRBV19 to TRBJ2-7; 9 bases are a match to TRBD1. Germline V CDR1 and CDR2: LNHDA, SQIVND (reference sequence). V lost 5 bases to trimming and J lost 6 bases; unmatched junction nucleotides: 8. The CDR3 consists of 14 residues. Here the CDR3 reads CASSGRGTGSEQYF. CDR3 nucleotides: TGTGCCAGTAGTGGCCGGGGGACAGGGAGCGAGCAGTACTTC.

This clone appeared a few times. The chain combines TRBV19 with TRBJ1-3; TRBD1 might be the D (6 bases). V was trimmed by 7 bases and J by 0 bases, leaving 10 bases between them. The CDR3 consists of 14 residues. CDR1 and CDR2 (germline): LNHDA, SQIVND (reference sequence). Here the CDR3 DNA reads TGTGCCAGTACCACAGGGTCCTCTGGAAACACCATATATTTT. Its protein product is CASTTGSSGNTIYF. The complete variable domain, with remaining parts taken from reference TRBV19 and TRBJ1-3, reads DGGITQSPKYLFRKEGQNVTLSCEQNLNHDAMYWYRQDPGQGLRLIYYSQIVNDFQKGDIAEGYSVSREKKESFPLTVTSAQKNPTAFYLCASTTGSSGNTIYFGEGSWLTVV.

CDR3 residues: CASSMGTGAGYTF. The CDR3 nucleotides read TGTGCCAGCAGCATGGGGACAGGGGCCGGCTACACCTTC. This rearrangement joins TRBV5-5 to TRBJ1-2; 10 nucleotides agree with TRBD1. Germline V lookup: CDR1 SGHKS, CDR2 YYEKEE (reference sequence). V shed 4 bases, J shed 8 bases, and the junction held 5 bases outside the gene matches. The CDR3 has 13 residues. The complete variable domain, with remaining parts taken from reference TRBV5-5 and TRBJ1-2, reads DAGVTQSPTHLIKTRGQQVTLRCSPISGHKSVSWYQQVLGQGPQFIFQYYEKEERGRGNFPDRFSARQFPNYSSELNVNALLLGDSALYLCASSMGTGAGYTFGSGTRLTVV.

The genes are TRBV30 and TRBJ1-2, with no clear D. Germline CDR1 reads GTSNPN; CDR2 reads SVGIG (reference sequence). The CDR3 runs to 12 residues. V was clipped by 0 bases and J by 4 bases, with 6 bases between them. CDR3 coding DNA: TGTGCCTGGAGTGTAGCACTCTATGGCTACACCTTC. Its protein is CAWSVALYGYTF.

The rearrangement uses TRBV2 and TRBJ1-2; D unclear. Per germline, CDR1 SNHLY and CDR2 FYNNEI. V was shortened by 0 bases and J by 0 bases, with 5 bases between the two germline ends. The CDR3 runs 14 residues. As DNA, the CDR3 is TGTGCCAGCAGTGAAGCGCGATCTAACTATGGCTACACCTTC. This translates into CASSEARSNYGYTF.

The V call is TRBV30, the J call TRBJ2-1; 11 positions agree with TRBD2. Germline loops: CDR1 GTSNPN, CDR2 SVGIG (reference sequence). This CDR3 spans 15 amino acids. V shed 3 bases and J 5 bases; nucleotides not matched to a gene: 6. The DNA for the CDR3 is TGTGCCTGGAGGCGTGGACTAGCGGGTAACAATGAGCAGTTCTTC. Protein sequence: CAWRRGLAGNNEQFF.

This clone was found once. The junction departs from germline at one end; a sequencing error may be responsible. The CDR3 nucleotides are TGTGCCAGCAGCTTGGGGGGCAGAAATTCACCCCTCAACTTT. Encoded protein: CASSLGGRNSPLNF. This chain connects TRBV5-4 to TRBJ1-6; the D gene is possibly TRBD1 (5 bases). CDR1 and CDR2 (germline): SGHNT, YYREEE (reference sequence). The CDR3 is 14 amino acids.

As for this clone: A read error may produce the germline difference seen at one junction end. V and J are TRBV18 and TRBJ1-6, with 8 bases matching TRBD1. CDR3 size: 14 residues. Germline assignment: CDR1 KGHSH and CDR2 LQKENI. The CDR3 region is CASSLDRGRSPLNF. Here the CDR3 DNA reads TGTGCCAGCTCACTCGACAGGGGACGTTCACCCCTCAACTTT.

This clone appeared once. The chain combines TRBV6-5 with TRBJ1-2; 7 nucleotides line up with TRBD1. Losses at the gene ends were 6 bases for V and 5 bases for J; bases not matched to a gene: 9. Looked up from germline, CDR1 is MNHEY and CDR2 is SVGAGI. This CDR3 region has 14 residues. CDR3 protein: CASSLYRGGYGYTF. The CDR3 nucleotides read TGTGCCAGCAGCCTTTACAGGGGCGGGTATGGCTACACCTTC.

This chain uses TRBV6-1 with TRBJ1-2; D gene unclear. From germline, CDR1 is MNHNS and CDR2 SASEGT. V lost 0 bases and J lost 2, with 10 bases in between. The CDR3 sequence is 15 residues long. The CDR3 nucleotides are TGTGCCAGCAGTGAAGCCTTCGGTCCAAACTATGGCTACACCTTC. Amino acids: CASSEAFGPNYGYTF.

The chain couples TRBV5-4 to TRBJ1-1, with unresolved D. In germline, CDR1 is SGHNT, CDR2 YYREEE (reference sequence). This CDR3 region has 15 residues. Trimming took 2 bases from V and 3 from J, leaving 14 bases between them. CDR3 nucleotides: TGTGCCAGCAGCTTTAGCGACTTATTGTACACTGAAGCTTTCTTT. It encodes CASSFSDLLYTEAFF.

Here the CDR3 DNA reads TGTGCCAGCAGTTCCCGAGCAGGAGGCGAGCAGTACTTC. This encodes CASSSRAGGEQYF. The genes are TRBV6-5 and TRBJ2-7; a weak D match, TRBD2 (5 bases). The germline gives CDR1 MNHEY, CDR2 SVGAGI. The CDR3 loop spans 13 amino acids. V was trimmed by 4 bases and J by 6 bases, leaving 13 bases between them.

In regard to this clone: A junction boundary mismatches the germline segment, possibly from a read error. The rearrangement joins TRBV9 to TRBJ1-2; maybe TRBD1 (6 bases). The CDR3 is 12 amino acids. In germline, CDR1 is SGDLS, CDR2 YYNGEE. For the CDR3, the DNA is TGTGCCAGCAGCGGGGACAACTATGGCTACCCCTTC. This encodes CASSGDNYGYPF.

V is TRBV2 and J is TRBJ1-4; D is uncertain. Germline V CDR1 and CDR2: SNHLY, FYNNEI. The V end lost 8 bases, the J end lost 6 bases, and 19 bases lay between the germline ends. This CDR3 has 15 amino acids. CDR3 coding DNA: TGTGCCAGCTGGGTGAGGAGGGTCGAGGATGAAAAACTGTTTTTT. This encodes CASWVRRVEDEKLFF.